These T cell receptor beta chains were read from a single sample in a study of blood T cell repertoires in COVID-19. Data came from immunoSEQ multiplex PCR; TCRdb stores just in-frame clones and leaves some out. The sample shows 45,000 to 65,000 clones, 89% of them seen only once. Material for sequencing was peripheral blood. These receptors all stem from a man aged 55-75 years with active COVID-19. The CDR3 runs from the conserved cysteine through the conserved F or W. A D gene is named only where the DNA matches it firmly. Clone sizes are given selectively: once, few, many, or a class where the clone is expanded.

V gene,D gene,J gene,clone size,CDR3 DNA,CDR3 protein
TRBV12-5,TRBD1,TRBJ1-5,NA,TGTGCTAGTGGGAAAACCGTACAGGGGAATCAGCCCCAGCATTTT,CASGKTVQGNQPQHF
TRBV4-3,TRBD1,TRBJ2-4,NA,TGCGCCAGCAGCCAAGTACAACAGGGGGCCAAAAACATTCAGTACTTC,CASSQVQQGAKNIQYF
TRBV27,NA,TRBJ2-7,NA,TGTGCCAGCAGTTTCTCTTCCTTCGCCTACGAGCAGTACTTC,CASSFSSFAYEQYF
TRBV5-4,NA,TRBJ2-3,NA,TGTGCCAGCAGCTTGGTTGGGGGAGGAGAGTCAGATACGCAGTATTTT,CASSLVGGGESDTQYF
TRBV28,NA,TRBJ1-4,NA,TGTGCCAGCAGTCGCTCAGGGTGGGAAAAACTGTTTTTT,CASSRSGWEKLFF
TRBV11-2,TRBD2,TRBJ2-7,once,TGTGCCAGCAGCTTGAGTCTAGCGGTCTCCTACGAGCAGTACTTC,CASSLSLAVSYEQYF
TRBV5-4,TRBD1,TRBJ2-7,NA,TGTGCCAGCAGCCCACCGACAGGGTTTGCCGAGCAGTACTTC,CASSPPTGFAEQYF
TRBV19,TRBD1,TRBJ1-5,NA,TGTGCCAGTAGTATCGGACAGGGCATTCAGCCCCAGCATTTT,CASSIGQGIQPQHF
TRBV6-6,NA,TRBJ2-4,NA,TGTGCCAGCAGTTACACCGGGGGTAATAAAAACATTCAGTACTTC,CASSYTGGNKNIQYF
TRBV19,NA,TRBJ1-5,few,TGTGCCAGTAGGACCGGGACTGTAAGCAATCAGCCCCAGCATTTT,CASRTGTVSNQPQHF
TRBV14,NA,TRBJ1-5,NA,TGTGCCAGCAGCCAAAGCGGGGGTCAGCCCCAGCATTTT,CASSQSGGQPQHF
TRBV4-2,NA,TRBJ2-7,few,TGTGCCAGCAGCCACGGGGGTTTCTACGAGCAGTACTTC,CASSHGGFYEQYF
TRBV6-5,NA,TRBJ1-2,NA,TGTGCCAGCAGTTATGGGAGGGCAGTAGGCTACACCTTC,CASSYGRAVGYTF
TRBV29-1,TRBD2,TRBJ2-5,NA,TGCAGCGTTGTTAGCGGGAGGGCCCCTGAGACCCAGTACTTC,CSVVSGRAPETQYF
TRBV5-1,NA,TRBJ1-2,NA,TGCGCCAGCAGCCAAGACGCGGATGGCTACACCTTC,CASSQDADGYTF
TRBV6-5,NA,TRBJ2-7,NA,TGTGCCAGCAGCTCGCCAGGGATACGATACGAGCAGTACTTC,CASSSPGIRYEQYF
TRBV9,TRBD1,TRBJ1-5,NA,TGTGCCAGCAGCGGGACAGGGGGGAGCAATCAGCCCCAGCATTTT,CASSGTGGSNQPQHF
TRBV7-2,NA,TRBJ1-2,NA,TGTGCCAGCAGTTTGGTAGGGGTGAAAGGCTACACCTTC,CASSLVGVKGYTF
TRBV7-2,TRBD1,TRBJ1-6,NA,TGTGCCAGCAGCTTGACTCCAGATCACAGGGGGAATTCACCCCTCCACTTT,CASSLTPDHRGNSPLHF
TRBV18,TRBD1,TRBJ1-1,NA,TGTGCCAGCTCAAAACAAGGACAGGGAACTGAAGCTTTCTTT,CASSKQGQGTEAFF
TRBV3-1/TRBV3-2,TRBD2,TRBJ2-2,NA,TGTGCCAGCAGCCAATTTAGCGGGACCGGGGAGCTGTTTTTT,CASSQFSGTGELFF
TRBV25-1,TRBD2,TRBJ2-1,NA,TGTGCCAGCGGATTAGCGGGCTTCTCCTACAATGAGCAGTTCTTC,CASGLAGFSYNEQFF
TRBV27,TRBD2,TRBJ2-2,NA,TGTGCCAGCAGTTTAACCCCCCCCCGTGCACGGGGGGGACTAGCGGGAGGACTTACCGGGGAGCTGTTTTTT,CASSLTPPRARGGLAGGLTGELFF
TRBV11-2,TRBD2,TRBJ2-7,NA,TGTGCCAGCAGCTTAGTGCCCGGGACTAGTCGCTACGAGCAGTACTTC,CASSLVPGTSRYEQYF
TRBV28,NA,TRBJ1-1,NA,TGTGCCAGCAGCTTGGGGGGATCCAACACTGAAGCTTTCTTT,CASSLGGSNTEAFF
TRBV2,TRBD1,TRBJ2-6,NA,TGTGCCAGCAGGAAACAGGGGTCTGGGGCCAACGTCCTGACTTTC,CASRKQGSGANVLTF
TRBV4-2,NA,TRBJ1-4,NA,TGTGCCAGCAGCCAATCGTTCAGGGTTAATGAAAAACTGTTTTTT,CASSQSFRVNEKLFF
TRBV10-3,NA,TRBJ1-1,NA,TGTGCCATCAGTGGTTTCAACGAGGGAAGGGACACTGAAGCTTTCTTT,CAISGFNEGRDTEAFF
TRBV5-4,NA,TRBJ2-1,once,TGTGCCAGCAGAAGTGGGGGGGAGCAGTTCTTC,CASRSGGEQFF
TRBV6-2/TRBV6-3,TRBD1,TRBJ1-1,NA,TGTGCCAGCAGTTACTCGTTTTCTCAGGGGGGATCCCCTGAAGCTTTCTTT,CASSYSFSQGGSPEAFF
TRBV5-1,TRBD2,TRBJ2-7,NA,TGCGCCAGCAGCTTGGCCGGTCTTAGCGGGAGCACCACCTACGAGCAGTACTTC,CASSLAGLSGSTTYEQYF
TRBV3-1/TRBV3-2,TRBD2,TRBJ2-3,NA,TGTGCCAGCAGAGGGGGACTAGCATCTGATACGCAGTATTTT,CASRGGLASDTQYF
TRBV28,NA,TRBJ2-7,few,TGTGCCAGCGCTACCGGGTCCTACGAGCAGTACTTC,CASATGSYEQYF
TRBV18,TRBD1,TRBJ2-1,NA,TGTGCCAGCTCACCAGGGGTCTGGACAGGCCAAAATGAGCAGTTCTTC,CASSPGVWTGQNEQFF
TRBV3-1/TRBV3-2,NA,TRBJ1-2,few,TGTGCCAGCAGCCAAGGGGGGGAGAGTGGCTACACCTTC,CASSQGGESGYTF
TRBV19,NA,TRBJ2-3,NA,TGTGCCAGTAGCGAGTTCCGCAGGGATACGCAGTATTTT,CASSEFRRDTQYF
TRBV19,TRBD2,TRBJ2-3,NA,TGTGCCAGTAGTCCCCCAGCGGGAGGGCTTGGCACAGATACGCAGTATTTT,CASSPPAGGLGTDTQYF
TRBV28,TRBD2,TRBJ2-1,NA,TGTGCCAGCGGACTAGCGGGAGGGAATGAGCAGTTCTTC,CASGLAGGNEQFF
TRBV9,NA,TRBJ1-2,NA,TGTGCCAGCAGCGTAGGTCCGGGGGATGGCTACACCTTC,CASSVGPGDGYTF
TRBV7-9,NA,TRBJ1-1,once,TGTGCCAGCAGCTTAGTAGGGAGTGAAGCTTTCTTT,CASSLVGSEAFF